Presented here are 12 T cell receptor beta chains from one specimen sequenced in a study of CDR3 diversity in severe acne. TCRdb processed the PCR reads anew with MiXCR; each CDR3 protein has one entry. The sample has about 84,000 distinct CDR3 sequences; 50% to 65% are singletons. The sequenced sample consisted of blood. These receptors were taken from a male donor in good health, without acne.

The chain uses TRBV11-2 and TRBJ1-2; a weak D match, TRBD1 (5 bases). Germline CDR1 is SGHAT and CDR2 is FQNNGV. This CDR3 region has 15 residues. V lost 3 bases and J 8 bases, leaving 19 bases between the germline ends. The CDR3 nucleotides are TGTGCCAGCAGCTTTACCGGGGCCTTGGTGGGCGGCTACACCTTC. Translated: CASSFTGALVGGYTF.

The chain recombines TRBV29-1 with TRBJ2-7; 9 bases agree with TRBD1. Germline assignment: CDR1 SQVTM and CDR2 ANQGSEA. The junction had 5 bases not matched to a gene; V was cut back by 7 bases and J by 1 base. The CDR3 is made up of 13 amino acids. CDR3 amino acids: CSAGTGLSYEQYF. DNA of the CDR3: TGCAGCGCTGGGACAGGGCTATCCTACGAGCAGTACTTC.

The chain carries TRBV5-1 and TRBJ2-7; 8 nucleotides agree with TRBD2. The DNA matches TRBJ2-1 better at its end, which makes the J call doubtful. Germline loops: CDR1 SGHRS, CDR2 YFSETQ. The CDR3 covers 15 residues. The CDR3 spells CASSFSGLAYNEQFF. The CDR3 coding sequence is TGCGCCAGCAGCTTCTCGGGACTAGCCTACAATGAGCAGTTCTTC.

This clonotype came up many times. The chain has TRBV27 and TRBJ1-1; no reliable D call. Germline V gene lookup returns CDR1 MNHEY and CDR2 SMNVEV (reference sequence). CDR3 length: 15 amino acids. Trimming removed 2 bases at V and 0 bases at J, with 10 bases between. The CDR3 coding sequence is TGTGCCAGCAGTTTAATAGGCAAGCTGAACACTGAAGCTTTCTTT. As protein: CASSLIGKLNTEAFF.

The chain carries TRBV4-1 and TRBJ1-5; D gene unclear. V gave up 3 bases and J gave up 1 base, with 22 bases separating them. Germline CDR1 and CDR2: MGHRA and YSYEKL. This CDR3 has 19 amino acids. The CDR3 loop reads CASSQFLIQRGVSNQPQHF. CDR3 sequence (DNA): TGCGCCAGCAGCCAGTTCCTAATCCAGCGCGGAGTGAGCAATCAGCCCCAGCATTTT.

This clonotype was seen ten or more times. The rearrangement uses TRBV19 and TRBJ2-6, with no clear D. Germline V gene sequence: CDR1 LNHDA, CDR2 SQIVND (reference sequence). CDR3 length: 17 residues. The ends were cut back, 3 bases at V and 0 bases at J, with 12 bases in the middle. CDR3: CASSISHYYSGANVLTF. CDR3 in DNA: TGTGCCAGTAGTATCTCTCACTACTACTCTGGGGCCAACGTCCTGACTTTC.

This clonotype was recorded many times. The chain couples TRBV5-4 to TRBJ1-3; 8 bases match TRBD1. V shed 4 bases, J shed 9 bases, and the junction held 15 bases outside the gene matches. This CDR3 spans 16 amino acids. The germline gives CDR1 SGHNT, CDR2 YYREEE (reference sequence). The CDR3 DNA follows: TGTGCCAGCAGCCAAGGGACAGGCGCGCTTAGAAGCACCATATATTTT. Encoded protein: CASSQGTGALRSTIYF.

This chain connects TRBV6-5 to TRBJ2-3, with D perhaps assigned TRBD1 or TRBD2 (6 bases each). This CDR3 is built from 13 residues. CDR1 and CDR2 from the germline V gene are MNHEY and SVGAGI. V was cut by 6 bases and J by 3 bases, with 10 bases left in between. CDR3 loop: CASRKGGTDTQYF. As DNA, the CDR3 is TGTGCCAGCAGGAAAGGGGGGACAGATACGCAGTATTTT.

V is TRBV20-1 and J is TRBJ1-5; 11 bases map to TRBD1. CDR3 length equals 13 residues. Germline CDR1 is DFQATT and CDR2 is SNEGSKA (reference sequence). CDR3 sequence reads: CIGTGGEQETQHF. The CDR3 nucleotides are TGCATCGGGACAGGGGGAGAACAAGAGACCCAGCATTTT.

The table lists this clonotype with many counts. V is TRBV29-1 and J is TRBJ2-5, with D possibly being TRBD1 or TRBD2 (6 bases each). The CDR3 covers 13 residues. Germline V gene lookup returns CDR1 SQVTM and CDR2 ANQGSEA. V dropped 6 bases and J dropped 1 base, with 12 bases sitting between them. The CDR3 is CSVEGQSQETQYF. The CDR3 DNA reads TGCAGCGTGGAGGGACAAAGCCAAGAGACCCAGTACTTC. The full variable domain, in which reference TRBV29-1 and TRBJ2-5 provide the parts outside the CDR3, is SAVISQKPSRDICQRGTSLTIQCQVDSQVTMMFWYRQQPGQSLTLIATANQGSEATYESGFVIDKFPISRPNLTFSTLTVSNMSPEDSSIYLCSVEGQSQETQYFGPGTRLLVL.

The J gene is TRBJ2-7, the V gene TRBV7-3, with 11 bases that match TRBD1. The ends lost 5 bases at V and 6 bases at J; junction bases unmatched: 12. Germline V CDR1 and CDR2: SGHTA, FQGTGA. The CDR3 runs 16 residues. In DNA form, the CDR3 reads TGTGCCAGCAGCCTAGGGACAGGGGGAGAGCTGGGCGAGCAGTACTTC. Translated: CASSLGTGGELGEQYF.

The rearrangement joins TRBV5-1 to TRBJ2-7; either TRBD1 or TRBD2 may supply D (6 bases each). Trimming took 4 bases from V and 6 from J, leaving 17 bases between them. CDR3 length equals 14 residues. Germline CDR1 and CDR2: SGHRS and YFSETQ. The CDR3 sequence is CASSRGDTASEQYF. CDR3 DNA sequence: TGCGCCAGCAGCCGCGGGGACACTGCGTCCGAGCAGTACTTC. Combining the CDR3 with reference TRBV5-1 and TRBJ2-7 gives the whole variable domain KAGVTQTPRYLIKTRGQQVTLSCSPISGHRSVSWYQQTPGQGLQFLFEYFSETQRNKGNFPGRFSGRQFSNSRSEMNVSTLELGDSALYLCASSRGDTASEQYFGPGTRLTVT.